The rows below give T cell receptor beta chains drawn from one sample of a study of T cells in localized non-small cell lung cancer. Sequencing was performed with immunoSEQ multiplex PCR; in TCRdb, only in-frame clones are kept and a portion is missing. The sample gives 25,000 to 35,000 clones, 75% to 95% of which show up once; about 28% is in the top ten. Sequencing used peripheral blood, obtained before any cancer treatment. The receptors derive from a female donor older than 55 with stage I lung adenocarcinoma. The CDR3 runs from the conserved cysteine through the conserved F or W. A D gene is named only where the DNA matches it firmly. Some rows mark clone size as missing; the rest say once, few, many or name a class of expanded clone.

>TRBV5-1|.|TRBJ2-1|TRBD2
CASSYTPLAGGGNEQFF
TGCGCCAGCAGCTACACCCCTCTAGCGGGAGGTGGAAATGAGCAGTTCTTC
>TRBV18|.|TRBJ2-5|.
CASSPLEETQYF
TGTGCCAGCTCACCACTTGAAGAGACCCAGTACTTC
>TRBV19|.|TRBJ2-3|.
CASSMDWGSDTQYF
TGTGCCAGTAGTATGGACTGGGGATCGGATACGCAGTATTTT
>TRBV6-1|.|TRBJ1-5|.
CASGGTKNSNQPQHF
TGTGCCAGCGGGGGGACAAAAAATAGCAATCAGCCCCAGCATTTT
>TRBV28|.|TRBJ1-5|.
CASSELLQPQHF
TGTGCCAGTTCAGAGTTACTTCAGCCCCAGCATTTT
>TRBV25-1|once|TRBJ2-3|.
CASTEGPFTDTQYF
TGTGCCAGCACTGAGGGGCCGTTCACAGATACGCAGTATTTT
>TRBV5-8|.|TRBJ2-5|TRBD1
CASSRGRTGGEETQYF
TGTGCCAGCAGCCGGGGCAGGACAGGGGGTGAGGAGACCCAGTACTTC
>TRBV2|few|TRBJ2-1|.
CASSGGELGSYNEQFF
TGTGCCAGCAGTGGGGGGGAGCTTGGCTCCTACAATGAGCAGTTCTTC
>TRBV10-3|.|TRBJ1-3|.
CAISDLGFGNTIYF
TGTGCCATCAGTGATTTGGGGTTCGGAAACACCATATATTTT
>TRBV7-7|.|TRBJ2-3|.
CASSRGRTDTQYF
TGTGCCAGCAGCCGAGGACGAACAGATACGCAGTATTTT
>TRBV4-1|.|TRBJ2-1|TRBD2
CASSFLQGGGYNEQFF
TGCGCCAGCAGCTTCCTGCAGGGCGGGGGTTACAATGAGCAGTTCTTC
>TRBV27|.|TRBJ2-1|.
CASSPDTSNEQFF
TGTGCCAGCAGCCCCGACACTAGCAATGAGCAGTTCTTC
>TRBV6-6|.|TRBJ2-5|.
CASSYLTEAETQYF
TGTGCCAGCAGTTACCTAACTGAGGCAGAGACCCAGTACTTC
>TRBV5-1|few|TRBJ1-1|.
CASSFGGPRTEAFF
TGCGCCAGCAGCTTCGGGGGGCCGAGAACTGAAGCTTTCTTT
>TRBV4-2|.|TRBJ2-3|.
CASSPEGLGGTDTQYF
TGTGCCAGCAGCCCCGAGGGGCTAGGCGGCACAGATACGCAGTATTTT
>TRBV6-1|.|TRBJ2-5|.
CASSVGQETQYF
TGTGCCAGCAGTGTTGGGCAAGAGACCCAGTACTTC
>TRBV5-1|.|TRBJ1-6|.
CASSLDLSRASPLHF
TGCGCCAGCAGCTTGGACTTAAGTAGGGCCTCACCCCTCCACTTT
>TRBV4-1|.|TRBJ1-2|.
CASSQGLRGTYGYTF
TGCGCCAGCAGCCAAGGGTTGAGAGGGACCTATGGCTACACCTTC
>TRBV29-1|.|TRBJ1-5|.
CSVGQGLNQPQHF
TGCAGCGTGGGACAAGGTCTCAATCAGCCCCAGCATTTT
>TRBV18|once|TRBJ1-1|TRBD1
CASSRTGGVGTEAFF
TGTGCCAGCTCACGGACAGGGGGAGTCGGCACTGAAGCTTTCTTT
>TRBV5-1|.|TRBJ2-1|.
CASSSREYNEQFF
TGCGCCAGCAGCTCACGGGAGTACAATGAGCAGTTCTTC
>TRBV30|.|TRBJ1-2|.
CAWSNLGSGYTF
TGTGCCTGGAGTAATTTAGGTAGTGGCTACACCTTC
>TRBV2|once|TRBJ2-7|TRBD1
CASSGYVSTGQQYF
TGTGCCAGCAGTGGGTATGTATCGACAGGGCAGCAGTACTTC
>TRBV19|.|TRBJ1-2|.
CASRSYGYTF
TGTGCCAGTAGAAGCTATGGCTACACCTTC
>TRBV12-1|.|TRBJ2-2|.
CASSPASGNPTGELFF
TGTGCCAGCAGCCCCGCTAGCGGGAACCCTACCGGGGAGCTGTTTTTT
>TRBV18|.|TRBJ1-1|TRBD1
CASSPEGQKNTEAFF
TGTGCCAGCTCACCCGAGGGACAGAAGAACACTGAAGCTTTCTTT
>TRBV14|.|TRBJ2-7|.
CASSLFGGYEQYF
TGTGCCAGCAGCCTTTTCGGCGGCTACGAGCAGTACTTC
>TRBV27|.|TRBJ1-4|.
CASREEGLDEKLFF
TGTGCCAGCCGGGAGGAGGGGCTCGATGAAAAACTGTTTTTT
>TRBV21-1|.|TRBJ1-1|.
CASSTGHREDVVNTEAFF
TGTGCCAGCAGCACCGGGCACAGGGAAGATGTCGTGAACACTGAAGCTTTCTTT
>TRBV9|.|TRBJ1-6|.
CASSDRDGRVGGSPLHF
TGTGCCAGCAGCGATAGAGACGGCAGGGTTGGAGGTTCACCCCTCCACTTT
>TRBV6-5|.|TRBJ1-1|.
CASSARTGNTEAFF
TGTGCCAGCAGTGCCCGCACTGGGAACACTGAAGCTTTCTTT
>TRBV5-1|once|TRBJ2-5|TRBD2
CASSQLPAGGGIQETQYF
TGCGCCAGCAGCCAACTTCCAGCGGGAGGCGGTATCCAAGAGACCCAGTACTTC
>TRBV18|.|TRBJ2-7|.
CASSPGVYEQYF
TGTGCCAGCTCACCAGGTGTCTACGAGCAGTACTTC
>TRBV28|few|TRBJ1-3|.
CASSKTGGSGNTIYF
TGTGCCAGCAGTAAAACGGGGGGCTCTGGAAACACCATATATTTT
>TRBV6-5|.|TRBJ1-2|.
CASSRQEPTNYGYTF
TGTGCCAGCAGCCGACAGGAACCGACTAACTATGGCTACACCTTC
>TRBV7-8|.|TRBJ1-1|.
CASRGWGDTEAFF
TGTGCCAGCAGAGGTTGGGGAGACACTGAAGCTTTCTTT
>TRBV5-1|once|TRBJ2-6|.
CASSLEPLVISGANVLTF
TGCGCCAGCAGCTTGGAGCCCCTGGTTATCTCTGGGGCCAACGTCCTGACTTTC
>TRBV20-1|.|TRBJ2-1|.
CSAGTGDEQFF
TGCAGTGCGGGAACAGGTGATGAGCAGTTCTTC
>TRBV7-6|.|TRBJ2-3|TRBD2
CASSLRGLAGLDTQYF
TGTGCCAGCAGCCTGCGGGGACTAGCGGGACTAGATACGCAGTATTTT
>TRBV7-9|once|TRBJ1-2|TRBD1
CASSITGGGYGYTF
TGTGCCAGCAGCATCACAGGGGGTGGCTATGGCTACACCTTC
>TRBV19|.|TRBJ2-7|TRBD2
CASTVASGATYEQYF
TGTGCCAGTACTGTGGCCAGCGGGGCCACCTACGAGCAGTACTTC
>TRBV5-1|.|TRBJ2-1|.
CASSLRLAGSYNEQFF
TGCGCCAGCAGCTTGAGACTCGCGGGCTCCTACAATGAGCAGTTCTTC
>TRBV18|.|TRBJ2-1|TRBD2
CASSPPPSSGISYEQFF
TGTGCCAGCTCACCCCCACCTTCCAGCGGGATCTCATATGAGCAGTTCTTC
>TRBV5-5|.|TRBJ2-4|.
CASSLVPENIQYF
TGTGCCAGCAGCTTGGTTCCAGAAAACATTCAGTACTTC
>TRBV30|.|TRBJ2-2|.
CAWSLGQHTGELFF
TGTGCCTGGAGTCTGGGGCAGCACACCGGGGAGCTGTTTTTT
>TRBV5-4|once|TRBJ2-7|TRBD2
CASSLEVGGAYEQYF
TGTGCCAGCAGCTTGGAAGTGGGAGGGGCCTACGAGCAGTACTTC
>TRBV6-1|.|TRBJ1-5|.
CASSEKKVGLFNQPQHF
TGTGCCAGCAGTGAAAAAAAAGTAGGGCTCTTCAATCAGCCCCAGCATTTT
>TRBV7-3|.|TRBJ1-1|.
CASSRDRNTEAFF
TGTGCCAGCAGCCGCGACAGGAACACTGAAGCTTTCTTT
>TRBV2|.|TRBJ2-2|.
CASSDGPDTGELFF
TGTGCCAGCAGTGACGGTCCGGACACCGGGGAGCTGTTTTTT
>TRBV27|.|TRBJ1-4|TRBD1
CASSSLGQGGEKLFF
TGTGCCAGCAGTTCCTTAGGACAGGGGGGTGAAAAACTGTTTTTT
>TRBV5-1|.|TRBJ1-4|TRBD1
CASSEGAKGEKLFF
TGCGCCAGCAGCGAGGGGGCGAAGGGTGAAAAACTGTTTTTT